A single sample gave rise to the 14 T cell receptor beta chains below, sequenced in a study of neurological immune-mediated disorders (dated by TCRdb to about 2019). Libraries were built with 5' RACE. Sequencing instrument: Illumina HiSeq 2500. The public reads were reanalyzed by TCRdb: fastp trimming at Q25, MiXCR alignment, in-frame beta chains only. Entries that share a CDR3 protein sequence are merged under the most common genes and DNA. The sample records 95,000 or so distinct CDR3 sequences, about 3.8% of which are singletons. The ten largest clones take up around 6% of the sample. Source material: PBMCs. Receptor source: a woman in her late teens or twenties with multiple sclerosis.

In this sample, this clonotype turned up many times. The CDR3 here is CASSQGGERLIETDTQYF. The CDR3 DNA follows: TGCGCCAGCAGCCAAGGGGGGGAGCGCCTGATTGAGACAGATACGCAGTATTTT. The chain carries TRBV4-3 and TRBJ2-3, with a weak D call TRBD2 (6 bases). Germline CDR1 is LGHNA and CDR2 is YSLEER. V lost 1 base to trimming and J lost 3 bases, with 20 bases between them. This CDR3 is built from 18 residues.

This clonotype was detected many times. V gene TRBV20-1 combines with J gene TRBJ2-1; D gene uncertain. The CDR3 covers 14 residues. V lost 4 bases and J lost 9, with 19 bases in between. The V gene's germline CDR1 is DFQATT and CDR2 SNEGSKA (reference sequence). The CDR3 here is CSANTDPTYGEQFF. For the CDR3, the DNA is TGCAGTGCTAATACGGACCCTACTTACGGTGAGCAGTTCTTC.

This clonotype was seen ten or more times. The V gene is TRBV6-2 or TRBV6-3, the J gene TRBJ2-7; D is ambiguous. Looked up from germline, CDR1 is MNHEY and CDR2 is SVGEGT. The CDR3 has 12 residues. The germline V and J ends were trimmed by 0 bases and 7 bases, with 7 bases remaining between them. DNA for the CDR3: TGTGCCAGCAGTTACTCGGAAAGAGAGCAGTACTTC. It translates to CASSYSEREQYF.

This clonotype was observed at least ten times. The genes are TRBV27 and TRBJ1-5, with D tentatively TRBD1 (5 bases). This CDR3 has 13 residues. Germline assignment: CDR1 MNHEY and CDR2 SMNVEV (reference sequence). DNA of the CDR3: TGTGCGACTAGGGGACTTTCCAATCAGCCCCAGCATTTT. Its translation is CATRGLSNQPQHF.

This clonotype was seen ten or more times. V gene TRBV5-1 combines with J gene TRBJ2-7; D possibly matches TRBD1 or TRBD2 (5 bases each). Germline CDR1 is SGHRS and CDR2 is YFSETQ. V gave up 4 bases and J gave up 4 bases, with 12 bases separating them. The CDR3 loop spans 13 amino acids. CDR3 DNA sequence: TGCGCCAGCAGCGCCGGGACGCCGTACGAGCAGTACTTC. Translating it yields CASSAGTPYEQYF.

Note on this clonotype: A single base separates this from a much larger clone, so it may be a read error. The rearrangement uses TRBV27 and TRBJ1-1; D perhaps matches TRBD1 (6 bases). Germline CDR1 MNHEY, CDR2 SMNVEV (reference sequence). This CDR3 contains 13 residues. Between the trimmed V and J ends, which lost 7 bases and 4 bases, there was a span of 13 bases. The CDR3 DNA reads as TGTGCCAGCAATTCTCGGACAGCCACTGAAGCTTTCTTT. Amino acids: CASNSRTATEAFF.

This clonotype was recorded many times. The V call is TRBV30, the J call TRBJ1-2, with D tentatively TRBD1 (5 bases). With 1 base removed from V and 4 bases from J, the gap between germline ends came to 10 bases. This CDR3 is built from 13 residues. CDR1 and CDR2 from the germline V gene are GTSNPN and SVGIG (reference sequence). The CDR3 is CAWSDRSVYGYTF. In DNA, the CDR3 is TGTGCCTGGAGTGACAGGTCCGTCTATGGCTACACCTTC.

The chain carries TRBV7-2 and TRBJ2-5; 12 bases line up with TRBD2. Looked up from germline, CDR1 is SGHTA and CDR2 is FQGNSA. The V gene end was trimmed by 4 bases and the J gene end by 5 bases; junction bases not matched to a gene: 2. The CDR3 has 14 amino acids. This CDR3 reads CASSSGTSGETQYF. The CDR3 bases are TGTGCCAGCAGCTCTGGGACTAGCGGGGAGACCCAGTACTTC.

This clonotype was seen at least ten times. The rearrangement uses TRBV20-1 and TRBJ2-2; TRBD2 matches 9 bases. The CDR3 sequence is 20 residues long. Per germline, CDR1 DFQATT and CDR2 SNEGSKA (reference sequence). V was clipped by 1 base and J by 2 bases; unmatched bases: 17. CDR3 sequence reads: CSARVGLAGVPEVNTGELFF. Written as DNA, the CDR3 is TGCAGTGCTAGAGTAGGGTTAGCGGGAGTCCCGGAAGTTAACACCGGGGAGCTGTTTTTT.

In this sample, this clonotype turned up many times. The gene calls are TRBV20-1 and TRBJ2-3; no clear D gene. This CDR3 contains 13 residues. The V end was cut by 5 bases, the J end by 5 bases, with 14 bases between. Germline lookup yields CDR1 DFQATT and CDR2 SNEGSKA (reference sequence). The CDR3 sequence: CSAPPFSRDTQYF. In DNA, the CDR3 is TGCAGTGCTCCCCCTTTCTCGAGAGATACGCAGTATTTT.

This clonotype showed up many times. The chain couples TRBV5-6 to TRBJ2-4; 9 bases align to TRBD1. CDR3 size: 14 residues. Losses at the gene ends were 4 bases for V and 7 bases for J; bases not matched to a gene: 6. CDR1 and CDR2 (germline): SGHDT, YYEEEE. This CDR3 reads CASSTGTGFNIQYF. Here the CDR3 DNA reads TGTGCCAGCAGCACCGGGACAGGGTTTAACATTCAGTACTTC.

This clonotype came up many times. This chain joins TRBV21-1 and TRBJ2-5; TRBD1 was called by the table and not checked on the DNA. TRBV21-1 is shown as a pseudogene. CDR3 length equals 15 residues. CDR3 nucleotides: TGTGCCAGCAGCAAAGCAAGACAGGGGGAAGAGACCCAGTACTTC. It encodes CASSKARQGEETQYF.

This clonotype was seen a few times. This chain links TRBV19 with TRBJ2-2; the D gene is possibly TRBD1 (6 bases). The CDR3 contains 16 residues. CDR1 and CDR2 from the germline V gene are LNHDA and SQIVND (reference sequence). Trimming removed 5 bases from V and 3 bases from J, with 16 bases in between. CDR3 sequence: CASSSQGGFDTGELFF. DNA for the CDR3: TGTGCCAGTAGTTCACAGGGCGGGTTCGACACCGGGGAGCTGTTTTTT.

This clonotype was observed at least ten times. V is TRBV10-3 and J is TRBJ1-1; 7 bases match TRBD1. Trimming cost V 6 bases and J 0 bases; bases outside gene matches: 7. The CDR3 loop spans 15 amino acids. The germline V gene encodes CDR1 ENHRY and CDR2 SYGVKD. In DNA, the CDR3 is TGTGCCATCAGGCCGGCGCAGGGGGTGAACACTGAAGCTTTCTTT. This encodes CAIRPAQGVNTEAFF.